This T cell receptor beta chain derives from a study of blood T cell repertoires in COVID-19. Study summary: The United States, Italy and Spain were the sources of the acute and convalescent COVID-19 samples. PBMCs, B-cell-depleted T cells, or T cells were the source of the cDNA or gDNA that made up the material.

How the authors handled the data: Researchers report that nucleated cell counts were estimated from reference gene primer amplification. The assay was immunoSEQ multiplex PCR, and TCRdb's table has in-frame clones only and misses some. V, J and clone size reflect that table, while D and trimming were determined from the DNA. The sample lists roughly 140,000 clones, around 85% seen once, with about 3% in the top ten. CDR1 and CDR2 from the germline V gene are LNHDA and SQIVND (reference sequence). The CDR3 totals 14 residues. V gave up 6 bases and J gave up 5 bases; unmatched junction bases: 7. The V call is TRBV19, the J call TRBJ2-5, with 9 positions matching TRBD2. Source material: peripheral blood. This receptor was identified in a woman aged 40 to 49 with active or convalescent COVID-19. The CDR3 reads CASRKAGGDETQYF. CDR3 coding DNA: TGTGCCAGTAGAAAAGCGGGGGGTGATGAGACCCAGTACTTC.